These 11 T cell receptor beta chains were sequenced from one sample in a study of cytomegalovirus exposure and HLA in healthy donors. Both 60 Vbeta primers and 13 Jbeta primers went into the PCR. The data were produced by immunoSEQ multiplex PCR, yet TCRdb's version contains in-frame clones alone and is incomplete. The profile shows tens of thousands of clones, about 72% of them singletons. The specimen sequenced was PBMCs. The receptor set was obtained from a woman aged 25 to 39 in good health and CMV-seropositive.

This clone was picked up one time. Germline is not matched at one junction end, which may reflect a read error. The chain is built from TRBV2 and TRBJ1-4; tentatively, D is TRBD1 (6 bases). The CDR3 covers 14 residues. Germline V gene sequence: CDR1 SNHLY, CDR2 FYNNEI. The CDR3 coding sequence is TGTGCCAGCAGATTCAGGGGTGGGAATGGAAAACTGTTTTTT. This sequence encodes CASRFRGGNGKLFF. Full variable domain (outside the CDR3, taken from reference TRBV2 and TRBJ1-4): EPEVTQTPSHQVTQMGQEVILRCVPISNHLYFYWYRQILGQKVEFLVSFYNNEISEKSEIFDDQFSVERPDGSNFTLKIRSTKLEDSAMYFCASRFRGGNGKLFFGSGTQLSVL.

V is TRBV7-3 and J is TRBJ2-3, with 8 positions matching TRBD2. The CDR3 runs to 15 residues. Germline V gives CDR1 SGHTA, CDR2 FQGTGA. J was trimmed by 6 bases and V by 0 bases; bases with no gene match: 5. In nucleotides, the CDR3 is TGTGCCAGCAGCTTAACTGCGGGGGGAGGGGATACGCAGTATTTT. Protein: CASSLTAGGGDTQYF.

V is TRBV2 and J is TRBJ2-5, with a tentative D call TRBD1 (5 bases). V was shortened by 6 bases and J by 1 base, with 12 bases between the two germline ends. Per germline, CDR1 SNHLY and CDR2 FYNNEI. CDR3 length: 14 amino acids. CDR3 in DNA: TGTGCCAGCAGCCCTCGACAGTTCCAAGAGACCCAGTACTTC. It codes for CASSPRQFQETQYF.

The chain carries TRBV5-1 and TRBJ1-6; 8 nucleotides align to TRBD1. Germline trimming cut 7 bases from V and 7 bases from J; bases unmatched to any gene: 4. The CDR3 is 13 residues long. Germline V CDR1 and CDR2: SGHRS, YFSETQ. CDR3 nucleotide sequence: TGCGCCAGCGGGGGACAGGTGAATTCACCCCTCCACTTT. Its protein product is CASGGQVNSPLHF.

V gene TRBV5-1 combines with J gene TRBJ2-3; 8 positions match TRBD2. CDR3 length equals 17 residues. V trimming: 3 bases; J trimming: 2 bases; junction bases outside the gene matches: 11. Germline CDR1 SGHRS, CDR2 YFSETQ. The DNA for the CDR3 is TGCGCCAGCAGCTCGGGAGCAGGTAGCGGGAACACAGATACGCAGTATTTT. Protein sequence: CASSSGAGSGNTDTQYF.

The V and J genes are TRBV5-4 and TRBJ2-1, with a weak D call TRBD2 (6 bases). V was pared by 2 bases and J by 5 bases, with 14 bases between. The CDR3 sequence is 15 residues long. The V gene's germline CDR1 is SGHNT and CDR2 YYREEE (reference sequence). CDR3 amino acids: CASSFQGLGNNEQFF. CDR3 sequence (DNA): TGTGCCAGCAGCTTTCAGGGACTGGGGAACAATGAGCAGTTCTTC. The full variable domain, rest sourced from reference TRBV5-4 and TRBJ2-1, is ETGVTQSPTHLIKTRGQQVTLRCSSQSGHNTVSWYQQALGQGPQFIFQYYREEENGRGNFPPRFSGLQFPNYSSELNVNALELDDSALYLCASSFQGLGNNEQFFGPGTRLTVL.

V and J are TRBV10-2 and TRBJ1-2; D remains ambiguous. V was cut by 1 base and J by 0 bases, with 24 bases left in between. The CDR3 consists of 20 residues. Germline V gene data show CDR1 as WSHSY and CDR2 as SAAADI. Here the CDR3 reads CASSELLYPLKHGTNYGYTF. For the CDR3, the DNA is TGCGCCAGCAGTGAGTTACTATACCCACTTAAACACGGAACTAACTATGGCTACACCTTC.

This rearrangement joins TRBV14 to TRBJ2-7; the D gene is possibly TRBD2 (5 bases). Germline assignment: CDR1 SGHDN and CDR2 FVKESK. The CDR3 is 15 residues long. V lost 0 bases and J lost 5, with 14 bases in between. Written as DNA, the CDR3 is TGTGCCAGCAGCCAAGATTTCACTAGTTCGGACGAGCAGTACTTC. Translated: CASSQDFTSSDEQYF.

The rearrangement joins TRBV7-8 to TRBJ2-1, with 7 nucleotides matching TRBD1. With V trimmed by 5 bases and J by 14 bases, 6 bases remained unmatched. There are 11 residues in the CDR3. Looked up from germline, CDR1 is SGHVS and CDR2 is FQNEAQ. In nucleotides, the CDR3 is TGTGCCAGCAGCCTAGGACAGGAGGAGTTCTTC. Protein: CASSLGQEEFF.

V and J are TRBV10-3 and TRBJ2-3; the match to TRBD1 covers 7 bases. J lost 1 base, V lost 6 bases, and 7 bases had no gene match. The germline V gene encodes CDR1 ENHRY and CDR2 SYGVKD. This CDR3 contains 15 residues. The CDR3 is CAIRVDTGGTDTQYF. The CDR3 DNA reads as TGTGCCATCAGAGTCGATACAGGGGGCACAGATACGCAGTATTTT.

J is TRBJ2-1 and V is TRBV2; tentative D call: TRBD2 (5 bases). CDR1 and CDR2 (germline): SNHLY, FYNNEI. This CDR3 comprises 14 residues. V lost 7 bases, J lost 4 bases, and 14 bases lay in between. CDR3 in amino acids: CASTRAVEYNEQFF. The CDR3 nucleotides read TGTGCCAGCACCCGAGCGGTAGAGTACAATGAGCAGTTCTTC.